This passage covers 20 T cell receptor beta chains from one sample sequenced in a study of cytomegalovirus exposure and HLA in healthy donors. The PCR made use of 60 Vbeta and 13 Jbeta primers. Using immunoSEQ multiplex PCR, the repertoire was profiled, and TCRdb retains in-frame clones only, with some absent. The table has some 150,000 clones, over 70% seen once; the top ten hold roughly 13%. The sequenced sample was PBMCs. All receptors derive from a man in his thirties or forties in good health and CMV-seropositive.

This chain connects TRBV7-3 to TRBJ2-2; 9 positions agree with TRBD2. V lost 5 bases and J lost 4; bases outside the gene matches: 11. This CDR3 is built from 17 residues. Germline CDR1 and CDR2: SGHTA and FQGTGA. CDR3 DNA sequence: TGTGCCAGCAGCCCGAATAGCGGGAGAGTCGGCACCGGGGAGCTGTTTTTT. This codes for CASSPNSGRVGTGELFF.

This chain links TRBV4-2 with TRBJ1-6, with D unresolved. The V end lost 1 base, the J end lost 13 bases, and 26 bases lay between the germline ends. Germline assignment: CDR1 LGHNA and CDR2 YNFKEQ. The CDR3 consists of 18 residues. Here the CDR3 DNA reads TGTGCCAGCAGCCAAGGTGGCGGGGTCCCTAGGGATGGATACCCCCTCCACTTT. Protein sequence: CASSQGGGVPRDGYPLHF.

This clone was detected a few times. The chain carries TRBV28 and TRBJ2-1; TRBD2 aligns across 10 bases. V lost 5 bases and J lost 2; bases outside the gene matches: 3. Germline V gene sequence: CDR1 MDHEN, CDR2 SYDVKM. CDR3 length equals 15 residues. The CDR3 is CASSLSGRPYNEQFF. In DNA, the CDR3 is TGTGCCAGCAGTCTTAGCGGGAGGCCCTACAATGAGCAGTTCTTC.

The rearrangement uses TRBV30 and TRBJ2-7; tentatively, D is TRBD1 (6 bases). Trimming left V 1 base short and J 2 bases short, with 9 bases between. Germline V gives CDR1 GTSNPN, CDR2 SVGIG (reference sequence). The CDR3 totals 13 residues. Written as DNA, the CDR3 is TGTGCCTGGAGTGATAGGGGGACCTACGAGCAGTACTTC. Protein product: CAWSDRGTYEQYF.

This sequence joins TRBV28 and TRBJ2-1; 8 bases are a match to TRBD2. Trimming removed 5 bases from V and 7 bases from J; junction bases left unmatched: 10. CDR1 and CDR2 (germline): MDHEN, SYDVKM. CDR3 length equals 15 residues. The CDR3 DNA follows: TGTGCCAGCAGTCCAACCGCGGGAGGAGGGAATGAGCAGTTCTTC. Amino acid sequence: CASSPTAGGGNEQFF.

J is TRBJ2-3 and V is TRBV10-1, with TRBD2 identical over 7 bases. V lost 5 bases and J lost 3; bases outside the gene matches: 8. CDR1 is WNHNN, CDR2 SYGVQD, per germline (reference sequence). This CDR3 is built from 15 residues. The CDR3 coding sequence is TGCGCCAGCAGTTCTAGCGGAAGAGGGACAGATACGCAGTATTTT. Its protein product is CASSSSGRGTDTQYF.

This rearrangement joins TRBV7-2 to TRBJ2-7, with D perhaps matching TRBD1 (6 bases). The CDR3 runs 15 residues. From germline, CDR1 is SGHTA and CDR2 FQGNSA. V was cut by 0 bases and J by 3 bases, with 12 bases left in between. The DNA of the CDR3 is TGTGCCAGCAGCTTAGCTCAGGGGCCACTCTACGAGCAGTACTTC. Translating gives CASSLAQGPLYEQYF.

The chain recombines TRBV13 with TRBJ2-7; 8 bases match TRBD2. V lost 3 bases and J lost 3; bases outside the gene matches: 7. CDR3 length: 15 amino acids. Germline-derived CDR1 and CDR2 are PRHDT and FYEKMQ (reference sequence). CDR3 protein: CASSFGREGFYEQYF. CDR3 in DNA: TGTGCCAGCAGCTTTGGCCGGGAGGGTTTCTACGAGCAGTACTTC.

The rearrangement joins TRBV15 to TRBJ2-5; maybe TRBD1 (7 bases). Germline V lookup: CDR1 LNHNV, CDR2 YYDKDF (reference sequence). Trimming removed 1 base from V and 4 bases from J, with 10 bases in between. The CDR3 is 14 amino acids. CDR3 sequence: CATSRGQGGETQYF. The DNA of the CDR3 is TGTGCCACCAGCAGAGGTCAGGGGGGAGAGACCCAGTACTTC.

J is TRBJ2-2 and V is TRBV7-9; D call uncertain. The V end was cut by 5 bases, the J end by 2 bases, with 21 bases between. Germline loops: CDR1 SEHNR, CDR2 FQNEAQ (reference sequence). CDR3 length: 18 residues. The DNA for the CDR3 is TGTGCCAGCAGCGCCCGTGTCCCTGCCTACTACAACACCGGGGAGCTGTTTTTT. Its protein is CASSARVPAYYNTGELFF.

The chain uses TRBV5-6 and TRBJ2-3; tentatively, D is TRBD1 (6 bases). V lost 1 base, J lost 2 bases, and 14 bases lay in between. The CDR3 is 16 amino acids. Germline values: CDR1 SGHDT, CDR2 YYEEEE. CDR3 loop: CASSLRGTGATDTQYF. Written as DNA, the CDR3 is TGTGCCAGCAGCTTGAGGGGGACGGGCGCCACAGATACGCAGTATTTT.

The chain is built from TRBV18 and TRBJ2-1; possible D gene TRBD2, 6 bases. The CDR3 is 15 amino acids. Between the trimmed V and J ends, which lost 1 base and 9 bases, there was a span of 16 bases. Germline CDR1 and CDR2: KGHSH and LQKENI. For the CDR3, the DNA is TGTGCCAGCTCACCACGGTCTACTAGCCTAAGTGAGCAGTTCTTC. Encoded protein: CASSPRSTSLSEQFF. The full variable domain, completed using reference TRBV18 and TRBJ2-1, is NAGVMQNPRHLVRRRGQEARLRCSPMKGHSHVYWYRQLPEEGLKFMVYLQKENIIDESGMPKERFSAEFPKEGPSILRIQQVVRGDSAAYFCASSPRSTSLSEQFFGPGTRLTVL.

J is TRBJ1-1 and V is TRBV29-1; TRBD1 agrees at 7 bases. J was trimmed by 7 bases and V by 7 bases; bases with no gene match: 9. Germline lookup yields CDR1 SQVTM and CDR2 ANQGSEA. CDR3 length: 12 residues. CDR3 protein: CSANRDRVEAFF. DNA for the CDR3: TGCAGCGCCAACCGGGACAGAGTTGAAGCTTTCTTT.

The rearrangement uses TRBV5-5 and TRBJ1-4; possibly TRBD1 for D (5 bases). V lost 2 bases and J 8 bases, leaving 16 bases between the germline ends. CDR3 length: 15 residues. CDR1 and CDR2 (germline): SGHKS, YYEKEE (reference sequence). The CDR3 sequence is CASSFDGTRTEKLFF. As DNA, the CDR3 is TGTGCCAGCAGCTTTGACGGTACAAGGACAGAAAAACTGTTTTTT.

The sample holds one count of this clone. This chain joins TRBV28 and TRBJ1-3; 8 positions match TRBD1. J lost 1 base, V lost 8 bases, and 16 bases had no gene match. The V gene's germline CDR1 is MDHEN and CDR2 SYDVKM. This CDR3 comprises 18 residues. The CDR3 sequence: CASLSTGERILSGNTIYF. CDR3 bases: TGTGCCAGCCTGTCGACAGGGGAACGCATTCTTTCTGGAAACACCATATATTTT. The whole variable domain, remainder taken from reference TRBV28 and TRBJ1-3, is DVKVTQSSRYLVKRTGEKVFLECVQDMDHENMFWYRQDPGLGLRLIYFSYDVKMKEKGDIPEGYSVSREKKERFSLILESASTNQTSMYLCASLSTGERILSGNTIYFGEGSWLTVV.

The CDR3 loop is CASSYSSGQGTKTQYF. In DNA, the CDR3 is TGTGCCAGCAGTTACTCGTCGGGACAGGGGACAAAGACCCAGTACTTC. This chain links TRBV6-5 with TRBJ2-5; 10 bases are shared with TRBD1. Germline-derived CDR1 and CDR2 are MNHEY and SVGAGI. J was trimmed by 6 bases and V by 0 bases; bases with no gene match: 7. The CDR3 is 16 residues long.

The chain joins TRBV14 to TRBJ2-1, with a possible D match to TRBD1 (6 bases). The V gene lost 6 bases and the J gene lost 10 bases, with 13 bases spanning the gap. This CDR3 has 12 amino acids. Germline-derived CDR1 and CDR2 are SGHDN and FVKESK. The CDR3 nucleotides are TGTGCCAGCAGGCGCTTAACAGGGGAGCAGTTCTTC. Translated, it gives CASRRLTGEQFF.

By proportion, this clone is large. V and J are TRBV6-6 and TRBJ2-1; a possible D gene is TRBD1 (6 bases). This CDR3 spans 12 amino acids. The germline V gene encodes CDR1 MNHNY and CDR2 SVGAGI (reference sequence). With 7 bases removed from V and 7 bases from J, the gap between germline ends came to 11 bases. The CDR3 loop is CASITGSNEQFF. CDR3 in DNA: TGTGCCAGCATCACAGGGTCTAATGAGCAGTTCTTC.

The chain links TRBV18 to TRBJ2-3; a possible D gene is TRBD2 (6 bases). CDR1 is KGHSH, CDR2 LQKENI, per germline. V was pared by 6 bases and J by 1 base, with 11 bases between. The CDR3 is 14 residues long. CDR3 in amino acids: CASSARRGTDTQYF. CDR3 in DNA: TGTGCCAGCTCGGCGCGGAGGGGCACAGATACGCAGTATTTT.

This rearrangement joins TRBV11-2 to TRBJ2-1; D is unresolved. CDR3 length equals 14 residues. V was clipped by 2 bases and J by 4 bases, with 9 bases between them. The germline CDR1 and CDR2 sequences are SGHAT and FQNNGV. CDR3 protein: CASSLSAVYNEQFF. CDR3 bases: TGTGCCAGCAGCTTAAGCGCGGTTTACAATGAGCAGTTCTTC.